The following is a T cell receptor (beta chain) sequence with its context. The data were taken from a study of cytomegalovirus exposure and HLA in healthy donors. The donors were members of the validation cohort, which comprised 90 to 150 subjects and was separate from the first cohort of fewer than 700 subjects. The CDR3 has 18 amino acids. In germline, CDR1 is MNHEY, CDR2 SMNVEV (reference sequence). Trimming took off 7 bases at V and 4 bases at J, with 25 bases between the two ends. TCRdb's copy holds only in-frame clones and misses some; the assay was immunoSEQ multiplex PCR. Altogether about 160,000 clones are present, roughly 91% being singletons, with the ten largest covering 9% to 12%.

This TCR was recovered from a woman aged 18-29 years in good health and CMV-seropositive. The sequenced material came from PBMCs. The chain combines TRBV27 with TRBJ2-2; no definite D call. Here the CDR3 reads CASKELGVGFRSTGELFF. CDR3 nucleotide sequence: TGTGCCAGCAAGGAGTTAGGAGTGGGTTTCCGTTCCACCGGGGAGCTGTTTTTT.